A selection of T cell receptor beta chains follows, all from one sample in a study of T cells in Graves' hyperthyroidism and ophthalmopathy. TCRdb re-analysed the multiplex PCR reads in MiXCR, keeping a single row per CDR3 protein. The sample carries 750,000 to 950,000 distinct CDR3 sequences, approximately 40% recorded once. The sequencing input was blood. These receptors came from a man younger than 30 with Graves' hyperthyroidism. The CDR3 runs from the conserved cysteine through the conserved F or W. A D gene is named only where the DNA matches it firmly. Clone size is given for some rows only: seen once, a few or many times, or a class if the clone is expanded.

CDR3 protein,CDR3 DNA,D gene,clone size,J gene,V gene
CASSSGTGYNGYTF,TGTGCCAGCAGCTCCGGGACAGGGTACAATGGCTACACCTTC,TRBD1,NA,TRBJ1-2,TRBV2
CSAPGEGSAQYF,TGCAGCGCCCCTGGAGAGGGGTCTGCCCAGTACTTC,NA,many,TRBJ2-5,TRBV29-1
CASAGVRGYTF,TGTGCCTCGGCAGGGGTTCGCGGCTACACCTTC,NA,NA,TRBJ1-2,TRBV2
CASSEEGQERSGANVLTF,TGTGCCAGCAGTGAGGAGGGACAGGAACGCTCTGGGGCCAACGTCCTGACTTTC,TRBD1,few,TRBJ2-6,TRBV10-3
CASSLGTSGYTF,TGTGCCAGCAGCTTAGGGACGTCCGGCTACACCTTC,NA,NA,TRBJ1-2,TRBV7-6
CASSKFENEQYF,TGTGCCAGCAGTAAATTTGAAAACGAGCAGTACTTC,NA,NA,TRBJ2-7,TRBV12-3/TRBV12-4
CASSIVENTEAFF,TGTGCCAGTAGTATAGTCGAGAACACTGAAGCTTTCTTT,NA,many,TRBJ1-1,TRBV19
CASSEKQNLFF,TGTGCCAGCAGTGAAAAGCAAAATCTGTTTTTT,NA,many,TRBJ1-4,TRBV2
CASSPGRQLSGNTIYF,TGTGCCAGCAGCCCCGGCAGGCAGCTCTCTGGAAACACCATATATTTT,NA,NA,TRBJ1-3,TRBV7-6
CASSLIQGTYEQYF,TGTGCCAGCAGCTTGATTCAGGGAACCTACGAGCAGTACTTC,NA,NA,TRBJ2-7,TRBV7-3
CASSQDLGQETQYF,TGTGCCAGCAGCCAAGATTTAGGTCAAGAGACCCAGTACTTC,NA,many,TRBJ2-5,TRBV14
CASSWLVTGELFF,TGTGCCAGCAGTTGGTTGGTCACCGGGGAGCTGTTTTTT,NA,NA,TRBJ2-2,TRBV12-3/TRBV12-4
CASSLSGRLGNQPQHF,TGTGCCAGCAGCTTATCGGGCAGGCTAGGCAATCAGCCCCAGCATTTT,NA,many,TRBJ1-5,TRBV7-2
CASSLGGAVSAEQYF,TGTGCCAGCAGCTTAGGGGGGGCAGTCTCGGCCGAGCAGTACTTC,NA,NA,TRBJ2-7,TRBV7-2
CATSRGLGRAQPQHF,TGTGCCACCAGCAGAGGGTTGGGGAGGGCACAGCCCCAGCATTTT,NA,many,TRBJ1-5,TRBV15
CSADAGETQYF,TGCAGTGCAGACGCGGGAGAGACCCAGTACTTC,NA,NA,TRBJ2-5,TRBV20-1
CASSLAVAVLHTGELFF,TGTGCCAGCAGCTTAGCTGTTGCCGTCTTGCACACCGGGGAGCTGTTTTTT,NA,NA,TRBJ2-2,TRBV7-8
CATSRDLGTGYFRTEAFF,TGTGCCACCAGCAGAGATCTGGGGACAGGGTATTTTAGAACTGAAGCTTTCTTT,TRBD1,NA,TRBJ1-1,TRBV15
CASSRGGTGMEKLFF,TGTGCCAGCAGCCGAGGCGGGACAGGGATGGAAAAACTGTTTTTT,TRBD1,many,TRBJ1-4,TRBV7-6
CASSSANRAGTNEKLFF,TGCGCCAGCAGCTCCGCCAACAGGGCGGGCACTAATGAAAAACTGTTTTTT,NA,NA,TRBJ1-4,TRBV5-1
CASSLGIGPTEAFF,TGTGCCAGCAGCTTAGGAATAGGGCCCACTGAAGCTTTCTTT,NA,NA,TRBJ1-1,TRBV9
CSARRTDGEKLFF,TGCAGTGCTAGGAGGACTGATGGTGAAAAACTGTTTTTT,NA,NA,TRBJ1-4,TRBV20-1
CASSEVSGANYCYTF,TGTGCCAGCAGTGAAGTTTCGGGAGCTAACTATTGCTACACCTTC,NA,NA,TRBJ1-2,TRBV10-3
CATSRDSGQGKPQHF,TGTGCCACCAGCAGAGATAGCGGACAGGGCAAGCCCCAGCATTTT,TRBD1,many,TRBJ1-5,TRBV15
CASSHQQPASGNTIYF,TGTGCCAGTAGCCACCAGCAGCCCGCATCTGGAAACACCATATATTTT,NA,many,TRBJ1-3,TRBV19
CSARDLESGANVLTF,TGCAGTGCTAGAGATTTAGAGTCTGGGGCCAACGTCCTGACTTTC,NA,few,TRBJ2-6,TRBV20-1
CASSLGGGWTGTEAFF,TGCGCCAGCAGCTTGGGAGGGGGCTGGACGGGTACTGAAGCTTTCTTT,TRBD1,many,TRBJ1-1,TRBV5-1
CASRMTGVGETQYF,TGTGCCAGCAGAATGACAGGTGTCGGGGAGACCCAGTACTTC,NA,NA,TRBJ2-5,TRBV25-1
CATSYLEREAFF,TGTGCCACCTCTTATCTGGAAAGGGAAGCTTTCTTT,NA,NA,TRBJ1-1,TRBV19
CSVDKGGAGTEAFF,TGCAGCGTTGATAAAGGGGGGGCAGGCACTGAAGCTTTCTTT,NA,many,TRBJ1-1,TRBV29-1
CASSYAQGSYEQYF,TGTGCCAGCAGTTATGCACAGGGATCCTACGAGCAGTACTTC,NA,few,TRBJ2-7,TRBV12-3/TRBV12-4
CAISDGRGQAETQYF,TGTGCCATCAGTGATGGCAGGGGGCAGGCGGAGACCCAGTACTTC,TRBD1,many,TRBJ2-5,TRBV10-3
CASSLGGQKRPYEQYF,TGTGCCAGCAGCTTGGGGGGGCAGAAGCGACCCTACGAGCAGTACTTC,NA,many,TRBJ2-7,TRBV5-4
CASSTPGGRAEAFF,TGTGCCAGCAGTACACCAGGGGGAAGGGCTGAAGCTTTCTTT,TRBD1,NA,TRBJ1-1,TRBV6-5
CASSGSGYSGNTIYF,TGTGCCAGCAGTGGAAGCGGATACTCTGGAAACACCATATATTTT,NA,NA,TRBJ1-3,TRBV19
CASSHPRGGDPYEQYF,TGTGCCAGCAGCCATCCCCGGGGAGGGGACCCCTACGAGCAGTACTTC,TRBD2,NA,TRBJ2-7,TRBV7-6
CSVRTGRVGTDTQYF,TGCAGCGTGCGAACTGGACGGGTGGGTACAGATACGCAGTATTTT,NA,NA,TRBJ2-3,TRBV29-1
CASSLLYRSYEGYTF,TGTGCCAGCAGCTTACTTTACAGGTCCTATGAGGGCTACACCTTC,NA,NA,TRBJ1-2,TRBV7-8
CASSPRDSVYEQYF,TGTGCCAGTAGTCCGCGGGACAGCGTCTACGAGCAGTACTTC,NA,NA,TRBJ2-7,TRBV19
CASSPRDRPSYEQYF,TGTGCCAGCAGCCCGCGGGACAGACCTTCGTACGAGCAGTACTTC,NA,NA,TRBJ2-7,TRBV14